This TCR beta chain derives from a study of cytomegalovirus exposure and HLA in healthy donors. Broader study findings: According to the study, 160 or so TCR beta chains were cytomegalovirus-associated. Most TCRs appeared rarely, but some public TCRs recurred in many donors. Confirmation was obtained in vitro that a few CMV-associated chains are specific for CMV antigens. A classifier reportedly called cytomegalovirus status with high sensitivity and specificity.

The CDR3 contains 16 residues. CDR1 and CDR2 (germline): MGHRA, YSYEKL. The V gene end was trimmed by 2 bases and the J gene end by 6 bases; junction bases not matched to a gene: 3. Clones were sequenced by immunoSEQ multiplex PCR, and TCRdb holds only the in-frame ones, with some missing. The sample has 75,000 to 90,000 clones, 85% to 95% seen once. Details on this clone: Its antigen is undetermined.

The rearrangement joins TRBV4-1 to TRBJ2-1; 14 bases agree with TRBD2. The sequence derives from a woman aged 18-35 years in good health and CMV-seronegative. Sequencing was performed on PBMCs. The CDR3 region has the DNA TGCGCCAGCAGCCAACCCGGGACTAGCGGGGGCAATGAGCAGTTCTTC. Residues: CASSQPGTSGGNEQFF.